Listed below are T cell receptor beta chains from one sample, sequenced in a study of cytomegalovirus exposure and HLA in healthy donors. The method was immunoSEQ multiplex PCR; TCRdb's version includes in-frame clones alone and lacks a portion of them. The data contain 150,000 to 200,000 clones, 83% of them seen just once; the ten biggest clones take up roughly 4%. The sequenced sample consisted of PBMCs. The receptors were gathered from a man aged 50 to 60 in good health and CMV-seropositive. Each CDR3 is given with its conserved first and last residue. A D gene is named only where the DNA matches it firmly. Part of the rows lack a size; the others show once, few, many or a class for expanded clones.

D gene: .
J gene: TRBJ1-1
V gene: TRBV21-1
clone size: .
CDR3 DNA: TGTGCCAGCAGCAAAAGTGGTCAGGGCACAATGAACACTGAAGCTTTCTTT
CDR3 protein: CASSKSGQGTMNTEAFF

D gene: TRBD1
J gene: TRBJ2-2
V gene: TRBV15
clone size: .
CDR3 DNA: TGTGCCACCAGCAGTTCCGGGACAGGGAACACCGGGGAGCTGTTTTTT
CDR3 protein: CATSSSGTGNTGELFF

D gene: TRBD1
J gene: TRBJ2-7
V gene: TRBV2
clone size: .
CDR3 DNA: TGTGCCAGCAGTGAGTTAGGGACAGGGAATACCTACGAGCAGTACTTC
CDR3 protein: CASSELGTGNTYEQYF

D gene: .
J gene: TRBJ2-7
V gene: TRBV14
clone size: .
CDR3 DNA: TGTGCCAGCAACCTCGGGAACTACGAGCAGTACTTC
CDR3 protein: CASNLGNYEQYF

D gene: .
J gene: TRBJ1-4
V gene: TRBV27
clone size: .
CDR3 DNA: TGTGCCAGCAGTTTATCGCCAGAGGCAACTAATGAAAAACTGTTTTTT
CDR3 protein: CASSLSPEATNEKLFF

D gene: TRBD1
J gene: TRBJ2-3
V gene: TRBV10-3
clone size: .
CDR3 DNA: TGTGCCATCAGAAGGGACAGGGCGGAAGATACGCAGTATTTT
CDR3 protein: CAIRRDRAEDTQYF

D gene: .
J gene: TRBJ2-1
V gene: TRBV11-3
clone size: .
CDR3 DNA: TGTGCCAGCAGCTCAACTTCCTACAATGAGCAGTTCTTC
CDR3 protein: CASSSTSYNEQFF

D gene: .
J gene: TRBJ1-1
V gene: TRBV5-5
clone size: .
CDR3 DNA: TGTGCCAGCAGCTTCCCCCCCAGGTCTGAAGCTTTCTTT
CDR3 protein: CASSFPPRSEAFF

D gene: .
J gene: TRBJ2-7
V gene: TRBV11-2
clone size: once
CDR3 DNA: TGTGCCAGCAGCTATACCGGGACAGCGGGCTACGAGCAGTACTTC
CDR3 protein: CASSYTGTAGYEQYF

D gene: TRBD2
J gene: TRBJ2-7
V gene: TRBV9
clone size: .
CDR3 DNA: TGTGCCAGCAGCGTCAAAGGAGCGGGGGACGCAACCTACGAGCAGTACTTC
CDR3 protein: CASSVKGAGDATYEQYF

D gene: .
J gene: TRBJ2-1
V gene: TRBV9
clone size: .
CDR3 DNA: TGTGCCAGCAGCGTTCTAGGTGATAGCTCCTACAATGAGCAGTTCTTC
CDR3 protein: CASSVLGDSSYNEQFF

D gene: TRBD2
J gene: TRBJ2-5
V gene: TRBV19
clone size: .
CDR3 DNA: TGTGCCAGTAGTATAGAAGCTAGCGGGGGGGCCTTTGTGACCCAGTACTTC
CDR3 protein: CASSIEASGGAFVTQYF

D gene: TRBD1
J gene: TRBJ1-1
V gene: TRBV6-5
clone size: .
CDR3 DNA: TGTGCCAGCAGTTACTGGGGACAGGGAGCCACTGAAGCTTTCTTT
CDR3 protein: CASSYWGQGATEAFF

D gene: .
J gene: TRBJ1-3
V gene: TRBV11-1
clone size: .
CDR3 DNA: TGTGCCAGCAGCTTAGGGACAGCGACTGGAAACACCATATATTTT
CDR3 protein: CASSLGTATGNTIYF

D gene: TRBD2
J gene: TRBJ2-1
V gene: TRBV19
clone size: .
CDR3 DNA: TGTGCCAGTAGAACGGGACTAGCGGGAGCGGATGAGCAGTTCTTC
CDR3 protein: CASRTGLAGADEQFF

D gene: .
J gene: TRBJ2-5
V gene: TRBV5-4
clone size: .
CDR3 DNA: TGTGCCAGCAGCTTGGGGGGCGGGGCGCTTGGGCAAGAGACCCAGTACTTC
CDR3 protein: CASSLGGGALGQETQYF

D gene: TRBD1
J gene: TRBJ2-7
V gene: TRBV2
clone size: .
CDR3 DNA: TGTGCCATCCGACAGGGATGGGGTGAGCAGTACTTC
CDR3 protein: CAIRQGWGEQYF

D gene: .
J gene: TRBJ2-1
V gene: TRBV30
clone size: .
CDR3 DNA: TGTGCCCGGAAACATCAGGGCTTAGGTGAGCAGTTCTTC
CDR3 protein: CARKHQGLGEQFF

D gene: .
J gene: TRBJ1-1
V gene: TRBV20-1
clone size: .
CDR3 DNA: TGCAGTGCAGGGACATCGAATGAAGCTTTCTTT
CDR3 protein: CSAGTSNEAFF

D gene: .
J gene: TRBJ2-1
V gene: TRBV9
clone size: .
CDR3 DNA: TGTGCCAGCAGCGAAGGGGGAAGCTCCTACAATGAGCAGTTCTTC
CDR3 protein: CASSEGGSSYNEQFF

D gene: TRBD2
J gene: TRBJ2-4
V gene: TRBV4-1
clone size: .
CDR3 DNA: TGCGCCAGCAGCCAACTAGCGGACCTAGCCAAAAACATTCAGTACTTC
CDR3 protein: CASSQLADLAKNIQYF

D gene: TRBD2
J gene: TRBJ2-2
V gene: TRBV30
clone size: .
CDR3 DNA: TGTGCCTGGAGTCACCCGGGGCGACTAGCGGGTCTATCCGCGAACACCGGGGAGCTGTTTTTT
CDR3 protein: CAWSHPGRLAGLSANTGELFF

D gene: .
J gene: TRBJ1-3
V gene: TRBV19
clone size: .
CDR3 DNA: TGTGCCAGCTGGGGGGGATCTGGAAACACCATATATTTT
CDR3 protein: CASWGGSGNTIYF

D gene: .
J gene: TRBJ1-2
V gene: TRBV9
clone size: .
CDR3 DNA: TGTGCCAGCAGGGACAGAACTAACTATGGCTACACCTTC
CDR3 protein: CASRDRTNYGYTF

D gene: .
J gene: TRBJ1-2
V gene: TRBV29-1
clone size: .
CDR3 DNA: TGCAGCGTTACCGACACTGATAACTATGGCTACACCTTC
CDR3 protein: CSVTDTDNYGYTF

D gene: .
J gene: TRBJ2-7
V gene: TRBV7-2
clone size: few
CDR3 DNA: TGTGCCAGCAGCCCCCAAGCGCTGGACGAGCAGTACTTC
CDR3 protein: CASSPQALDEQYF

D gene: TRBD1
J gene: TRBJ2-7
V gene: TRBV4-3
clone size: .
CDR3 DNA: TGCGCCAGCAGCCAGGGGGGACAGGGCTACGAGCAGTACTTC
CDR3 protein: CASSQGGQGYEQYF

D gene: .
J gene: TRBJ2-7
V gene: TRBV18
clone size: .
CDR3 DNA: TGTGCCAGCTCACCAAGTCCGGCAGGGGACTACGAGCAGTACTTC
CDR3 protein: CASSPSPAGDYEQYF

D gene: .
J gene: TRBJ2-5
V gene: TRBV5-1
clone size: few
CDR3 DNA: TGCGCCAGCAGCTTGGGGACAGCCCAAGAGACCCAGTACTTC
CDR3 protein: CASSLGTAQETQYF

D gene: TRBD1
J gene: TRBJ1-2
V gene: TRBV13
clone size: .
CDR3 DNA: TGTGCCAGCAGTCGACAGGGGGTCGACTATGGCTACACCTTC
CDR3 protein: CASSRQGVDYGYTF

D gene: TRBD1
J gene: TRBJ2-7
V gene: TRBV7-8
clone size: .
CDR3 DNA: TGTGCCAGCAGCTTAGCGGTGACAGGGGACGAGCAGTACTTC
CDR3 protein: CASSLAVTGDEQYF

D gene: TRBD2
J gene: TRBJ2-5
V gene: TRBV7-6
clone size: .
CDR3 DNA: TGTGCCAGCAGCTTAGCCGGGGGGGGAGAGACCCAGTACTTC
CDR3 protein: CASSLAGGGETQYF

D gene: .
J gene: TRBJ2-2
V gene: TRBV5-1
clone size: .
CDR3 DNA: TGCGCCAGCAGCCCACAGACGAACACCGGGGAGCTGTTTTTT
CDR3 protein: CASSPQTNTGELFF

D gene: TRBD2
J gene: TRBJ2-7
V gene: TRBV2
clone size: .
CDR3 DNA: TGTGCCAGCGAACCGGGAGGCTACGAGCAGTACTTC
CDR3 protein: CASEPGGYEQYF

D gene: .
J gene: TRBJ2-7
V gene: TRBV5-1
clone size: .
CDR3 DNA: TGCGCCAGCAGCTCTTCCTACGAGCAGTACTTC
CDR3 protein: CASSSSYEQYF

D gene: TRBD1
J gene: TRBJ1-2
V gene: TRBV27
clone size: .
CDR3 DNA: TGTGCCAGCAGTTTAATCTCGGAGGGGGCCGCGAACTATGGCTACACCTTC
CDR3 protein: CASSLISEGAANYGYTF

D gene: .
J gene: TRBJ2-2
V gene: TRBV2
clone size: .
CDR3 DNA: TGTGCCAGCAGTGATAATCAGGGTTGGAAGACCGGGGAGCTGTTTTTT
CDR3 protein: CASSDNQGWKTGELFF

D gene: TRBD2
J gene: TRBJ2-2
V gene: TRBV5-5
clone size: .
CDR3 DNA: TGTGCCAGCAGCTCGACTAGCGTCACCGGGGAGCTGTTTTTT
CDR3 protein: CASSSTSVTGELFF

D gene: TRBD1
J gene: TRBJ2-3
V gene: TRBV4-1
clone size: .
CDR3 DNA: TGCGCCAGCAGCCCCCGGGACAGGGGGAGCACAGATACGCAGTATTTT
CDR3 protein: CASSPRDRGSTDTQYF

D gene: .
J gene: TRBJ2-1
V gene: TRBV10-3
clone size: .
CDR3 DNA: TGTGCCATCAGTGTAAGGGGGAATGAGCAGTTCTTC
CDR3 protein: CAISVRGNEQFF

D gene: TRBD1
J gene: TRBJ2-1
V gene: TRBV5-1
clone size: few
CDR3 DNA: TGCGCCAGCAGAACCGGACAGGGCTCCTACAATGAGCAGTTCTTC
CDR3 protein: CASRTGQGSYNEQFF

D gene: .
J gene: TRBJ1-3
V gene: TRBV5-4
clone size: .
CDR3 DNA: TGTGCCAGCAGCTTGTCTACAGCTGGAAACACCATATATTTT
CDR3 protein: CASSLSTAGNTIYF